This T cell receptor beta chain derives from a study of cytomegalovirus exposure and HLA in healthy donors. Study results and limitations: A later analysis showed that HLA-associated TCR beta chains had undergone more clonal expansion than equally common others.

With 60 Vbeta and 13 Jbeta primers, the PCR was carried out. Repertoires were generated with immunoSEQ multiplex PCR, while TCRdb's copy carries only in-frame clones and drops some. The sample consists of about 170,000 clones, roughly 81% of them appearing once. The germline gives CDR1 SNHLY, CDR2 FYNNEI. V lost 2 bases and J lost 0; bases outside the gene matches: 0. The CDR3 runs to 14 residues. Worth noting for this clone: Its specificity is not known. The same CDR3 is also encoded by other DNA sequences in this sample.

Donors counted as nominally healthy when sampled, yet unrecorded immune exposures were likely. The chain recombines TRBV2 with TRBJ1-1; 7 bases are shared with TRBD1. Source material: PBMCs. This sequence was found in a man aged 25-45 years in good health and CMV-seropositive. The CDR3 bases are TGTGCCAGCAGTGAACAGGGGGTGAACACTGAAGCTTTCTTT. It specifies CASSEQGVNTEAFF. The entire variable domain, with the rest obtained from reference TRBV2 and TRBJ1-1, is as follows: EPEVTQTPSHQVTQMGQEVILRCVPISNHLYFYWYRQILGQKVEFLVSFYNNEISEKSEIFDDQFSVERPDGSNFTLKIRSTKLEDSAMYFCASSEQGVNTEAFFGQGTRLTVV.